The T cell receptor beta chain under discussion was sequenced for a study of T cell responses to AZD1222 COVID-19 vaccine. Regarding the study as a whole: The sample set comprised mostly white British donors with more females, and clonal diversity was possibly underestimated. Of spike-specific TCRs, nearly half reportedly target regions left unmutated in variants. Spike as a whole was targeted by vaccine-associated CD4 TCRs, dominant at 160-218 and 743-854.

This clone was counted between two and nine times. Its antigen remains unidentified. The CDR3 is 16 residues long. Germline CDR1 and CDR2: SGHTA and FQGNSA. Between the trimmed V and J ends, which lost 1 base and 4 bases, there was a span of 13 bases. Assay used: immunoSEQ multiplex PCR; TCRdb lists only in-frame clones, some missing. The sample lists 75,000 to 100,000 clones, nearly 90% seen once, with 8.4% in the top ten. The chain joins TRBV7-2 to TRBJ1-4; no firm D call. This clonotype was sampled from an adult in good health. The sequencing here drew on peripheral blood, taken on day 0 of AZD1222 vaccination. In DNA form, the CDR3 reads TGTGCCAGCAGCTTAGAAGGGCACCTAGATAATGAAAAACTGTTTTTT. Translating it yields CASSLEGHLDNEKLFF. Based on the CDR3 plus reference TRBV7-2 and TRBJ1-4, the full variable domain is GAGVSQSPSNKVTEKGKDVELRCDPISGHTALYWYRQSLGQGLEFLIYFQGNSAPDKSGLPSDRFSAERTGGSVSTLTIQRTQQEDSAVYLCASSLEGHLDNEKLFFGSGTQLSVL.